This TCR beta chain was profiled in a study of blood T cell repertoires in COVID-19. Using immunoSEQ multiplex PCR, the repertoire was profiled, and TCRdb retains in-frame clones only, with some absent. The profile shows 350,000 to 550,000 clones, 80% to 90% of them singletons. CDR3 length equals 16 residues. Germline values: CDR1 SGDLS, CDR2 YYNGEE. The junction had 9 bases not matched to a gene; V was cut back by 5 bases and J by 1 base. Across under 25 US areas, participants ranged in age from 18 to 89 years. The TCR sequence derives from a man under 40 who had recovered from COVID-19. The specimen sequenced was PBMCs or T cells enriched from blood (not recorded which). The genes are TRBV9 and TRBJ2-1; 7 positions agree with TRBD2. The CDR3 is CASSVSLAESYNEQFF. The CDR3 DNA reads TGTGCCAGCAGTGTCTCCCTAGCGGAGTCCTACAATGAGCAGTTCTTC.